This T cell receptor beta chain was sequenced for a study of T cells in localized non-small cell lung cancer. Of note for this clone: Its antigen is not known.

Clones were sequenced by immunoSEQ multiplex PCR, and TCRdb holds only the in-frame ones, with some missing. The data show about 41,000 clones, approximately 86% seen once. Study results and limitations: In uninvolved adjacent lung, T cell clonality reached its highest value, exceeding tumor. Heterogeneity remains possible because sequencing was limited to only one tumor region.

The germline gives CDR1 KGHSH, CDR2 LQKENI. The J segment lost 0 bases and the V segment lost 8 bases, leaving 6 bases of the junction unmatched. The length of the CDR3 is 15 residues. This specimen consisted of peripheral blood, obtained before any cancer treatment. The TCR originated in a woman aged 18-49 years with stage III lung adenocarcinoma. This sequence joins TRBV18 and TRBJ2-3; the match to TRBD1 covers 9 bases. CDR3 sequence (DNA): TGTGCCAGCGCCACAGGGGGCTTTAGCACAGATACGCAGTATTTT. It specifies CASATGGFSTDTQYF. Looking up the rest from reference TRBV18 and TRBJ2-3 gives the full variable domain: NAGVMQNPRHLVRRRGQEARLRCSPMKGHSHVYWYRQLPEEGLKFMVYLQKENIIDESGMPKERFSAEFPKEGPSILRIQQVVRGDSAAYFCASATGGFSTDTQYFGPGTRLTVL.